These 13 T cell receptor beta chains share one sample of origin, sequenced in a study of OX40 agonist ivuxolimab in advanced cancers. Sequenced by immunoSEQ multiplex PCR; TCRdb stores in-frame clones only, minus some. This sample has around 78,000 clones; about nine tenths occur once, and the top ten carry roughly 0.23%. This specimen was CD4+ or CD8+ T cells sorted from blood, taken in a trial of the OX40 agonist ivuxolimab. These receptors all come from an adult with an advanced solid tumor such as melanoma, head and neck, liver or kidney cancer.

The chain couples TRBV6-1 to TRBJ2-4, with 11 bases matching TRBD1. Germline CDR1 is MNHNS and CDR2 is SASEGT. The CDR3 sequence is 15 residues long. The J segment lost 7 bases and the V segment lost 4 bases, leaving 6 bases of the junction unmatched. The CDR3 loop reads CASSGGQGVKNIQYF. The CDR3 DNA is TGTGCCAGCAGTGGGGGACAGGGGGTGAAGAACATTCAGTACTTC.

The J gene is TRBJ2-1, the V gene TRBV7-2; no firm D call. The V and J ends lost 0 bases and 7 bases respectively, with 16 bases between them. This CDR3 is built from 16 residues. Germline lookup yields CDR1 SGHTA and CDR2 FQGNSA. The CDR3 coding sequence is TGTGCCAGCAGCTTAGCGGGCAGGACGTTGGGGAATGAGCAGTTCTTC. Amino acids: CASSLAGRTLGNEQFF. Drawing the rest from reference TRBV7-2 and TRBJ2-1, the complete variable domain is GAGVSQSPSNKVTEKGKDVELRCDPISGHTALYWYRQSLGQGLEFLIYFQGNSAPDKSGLPSDRFSAERTGGSVSTLTIQRTQQEDSAVYLCASSLAGRTLGNEQFFGPGTRLTVL.

V is TRBV7-8 and J is TRBJ2-7, with D possibly matching TRBD2 (5 bases). This CDR3 is 15 amino acids long. V lost 5 bases and J 0 bases, leaving 14 bases between the germline ends. Looked up from germline, CDR1 is SGHVS and CDR2 is FQNEAQ. The CDR3 region is CASSRRGGLSYEQYF. The CDR3 DNA reads as TGTGCCAGCAGCAGACGGGGTGGACTCTCCTACGAGCAGTACTTC.

The chain links TRBV5-4 to TRBJ2-7; no clear D. CDR1 and CDR2 (germline): SGHNT, YYREEE (reference sequence). This CDR3 has 15 amino acids. The germline V and J ends were trimmed by 2 bases and 2 bases, with 14 bases remaining between them. CDR3 nucleotides: TGTGCCAGCAGCTTTGGGCAAGGTCCTCCCTACGAGCAGTACTTC. Encoded protein: CASSFGQGPPYEQYF. The complete variable domain, with remaining parts taken from reference TRBV5-4 and TRBJ2-7, reads ETGVTQSPTHLIKTRGQQVTLRCSSQSGHNTVSWYQQALGQGPQFIFQYYREEENGRGNFPPRFSGLQFPNYSSELNVNALELDDSALYLCASSFGQGPPYEQYFGPGTRLTVT.

This chain links TRBV9 with TRBJ2-1, with 14 bases matching TRBD2. Losses at the gene ends were 4 bases for V and 6 bases for J; bases not matched to a gene: 6. Germline V gives CDR1 SGDLS, CDR2 YYNGEE. This CDR3 is built from 16 residues. The CDR3 bases are TGTGCCAGCAGCCCGCGGACTAGCGGGAGGTTCAATGAGCAGTTCTTC. This gives the protein CASSPRTSGRFNEQFF.

The chain has TRBV19 and TRBJ2-5; 8 bases are shared with TRBD2. The CDR3 consists of 17 residues. Trimming cost V 9 bases and J 0 bases; bases outside gene matches: 15. The V gene's germline CDR1 is LNHDA and CDR2 SQIVND (reference sequence). The CDR3 DNA is TGTGCCAGGGCCCGGGAGGCTAGCGGGCCGTACCAAGAGACCCAGTACTTC. Translated: CARAREASGPYQETQYF.

The chain is built from TRBV19 and TRBJ2-1; 9 bases line up with TRBD2. Trimming at V came to 6 bases and at J to 8 bases, leaving 8 bases not matched to a gene. CDR3 size: 14 residues. The germline gives CDR1 LNHDA, CDR2 SQIVND (reference sequence). CDR3 residues: CASRVAGGPDEQFF. CDR3 DNA: TGTGCCAGTAGGGTGGCGGGAGGGCCCGATGAGCAGTTCTTC. Using reference TRBV19 and TRBJ2-1 for the parts outside the CDR3, the full variable domain is DGGITQSPKYLFRKEGQNVTLSCEQNLNHDAMYWYRQDPGQGLRLIYYSQIVNDFQKGDIAEGYSVSREKKESFPLTVTSAQKNPTAFYLCASRVAGGPDEQFFGPGTRLTVL.

The chain joins TRBV6-5 to TRBJ1-2; a possible D gene is TRBD1 (5 bases). This CDR3 has 13 residues. Trimming removed 7 bases from V and 3 bases from J, with 12 bases in between. Germline V lookup: CDR1 MNHEY, CDR2 SVGAGI. For the CDR3, the DNA is TGTGCCAGCACCGGGACGGAAGACTATGGCTACACCTTC. Protein product: CASTGTEDYGYTF.

The rearrangement joins TRBV7-2 to TRBJ2-3, with 8 positions matching TRBD2. Unmatched junction bases numbered 13, after V lost 5 bases and J lost 6 bases. Germline CDR1 SGHTA, CDR2 FQGNSA. CDR3 length equals 16 residues. The CDR3 sequence: CASSKLSGSFSDTQYF. Written as DNA, the CDR3 is TGTGCCAGCAGCAAATTGAGCGGGAGTTTCTCGGATACGCAGTATTTT. Together with reference TRBV7-2 and TRBJ2-3, the CDR3 gives the full variable domain: GAGVSQSPSNKVTEKGKDVELRCDPISGHTALYWYRQSLGQGLEFLIYFQGNSAPDKSGLPSDRFSAERTGGSVSTLTIQRTQQEDSAVYLCASSKLSGSFSDTQYFGPGTRLTVL.

This chain connects TRBV11-2 to TRBJ2-1; 10 bases line up with TRBD2. Germline V gene lookup returns CDR1 SGHAT and CDR2 FQNNGV. V lost 3 bases to trimming and J lost 3 bases; unmatched junction nucleotides: 2. The CDR3 runs to 15 residues. CDR3 sequence reads: CASSFLAGDYNEQFF. In nucleotides, the CDR3 is TGTGCCAGCAGCTTCCTAGCGGGAGACTACAATGAGCAGTTCTTC.

The chain is built from TRBV5-1 and TRBJ2-2; TRBD1 matches at 7 bases. V lost 0 bases to trimming and J lost 3 bases; unmatched junction nucleotides: 2. The germline V gene has CDR1 SGHRS and CDR2 YFSETQ. CDR3 length: 15 residues. The CDR3 nucleotides are TGCGCCAGCAGCTTGGAGGGACAGCACACCGGGGAGCTGTTTTTT. Translating it yields CASSLEGQHTGELFF.

This sequence joins TRBV11-3 and TRBJ1-2, with D uncertain. The CDR3 spans 14 residues. From germline, CDR1 is SGHNT and CDR2 YENEEA. V shed 4 bases and J shed 5 bases, with 14 bases lying between them. Here the CDR3 DNA reads TGTGCCAGCAGCTCCCAAGGCGACGCTTATGGCTACACCTTC. Translating gives CASSSQGDAYGYTF.

This clone appeared once. The chain employs TRBV7-3 and TRBJ2-7; D remains ambiguous. There are 14 residues in the CDR3. Trimming took 5 bases from V and 0 from J, leaving 11 bases between them. Per germline, CDR1 SGHTA and CDR2 FQGTGA. The CDR3 sequence is CASSATLLSYEQYF. The CDR3 nucleotides read TGTGCCAGCAGCGCGACGTTACTCTCCTACGAGCAGTACTTC.